A single sample gave rise to the 30 T cell receptor beta chains below, sequenced in a study of blood T cell repertoires in COVID-19. Sequencing used immunoSEQ multiplex PCR; TCRdb keeps in-frame clones, though not all of them. The sample holds about 170,000 clones; around four fifths are singletons and the top ten take less than 20%. The specimen sequenced was peripheral blood. Every receptor here comes from a woman in her sixties or seventies who had recovered from COVID-19.

This sequence joins TRBV10-3 and TRBJ1-1, with 7 bases aligning to TRBD1. This CDR3 spans 14 amino acids. J gave up 1 base and V 7 bases, and 6 bases lay outside the gene matches. The V gene's germline CDR1 is ENHRY and CDR2 SYGVKD. The chain's CDR3 is CAIKPGQRNTEAFF. DNA of the CDR3: TGTGCCATCAAACCGGGACAGAGGAACACTGAAGCTTTCTTT.

The chain recombines TRBV12-5 with TRBJ1-6; D unresolved. V was trimmed by 7 bases and J by 7 bases, leaving 14 bases between them. Germline CDR1 reads LGHNT; CDR2 reads FRNRAP. The CDR3 loop spans 14 amino acids. CDR3: CASAPSGYNSPLHF. CDR3 in DNA: TGTGCTAGTGCCCCCTCCGGGTACAATTCACCCCTCCACTTT.

This clone came up a few times. V gene TRBV10-3 combines with J gene TRBJ1-5; D perhaps matches TRBD1 (5 bases). The germline gives CDR1 ENHRY, CDR2 SYGVKD. This CDR3 region has 17 residues. Trimming pared 0 bases from V and 1 base from J, leaving 13 bases between. CDR3 coding DNA: TGTGCCATCAGTGAGTCGAGAGGGACTCGGAGCAATCAGCCCCAGCATTTT. Its translation: CAISESRGTRSNQPQHF.

The CDR3 sequence: CASSFRQGYNEQFF. CDR3 bases: TGTGCCAGTAGTTTCAGACAGGGTTACAATGAGCAGTTCTTC. V is TRBV19 and J is TRBJ2-1; 7 bases are a match to TRBD1. Germline V gives CDR1 LNHDA, CDR2 SQIVND (reference sequence). V shed 5 bases, J shed 4 bases, and the junction held 5 bases outside the gene matches. The CDR3 runs to 14 residues.

CDR3 sequence: CASSLGGGSSYNSPLHF. The CDR3 DNA sequence: TGTGCCAGCAGTTTAGGAGGGGGCAGCTCCTATAATTCACCCCTCCACTTT. The chain uses TRBV28 and TRBJ1-6, with 7 bases matching TRBD1. Germline CDR1 is MDHEN and CDR2 is SYDVKM. V dropped 2 bases and J dropped 0; count of bases not matched to a gene: 4. There are 17 residues in the CDR3.

The table lists this clone with a count of one. The rearrangement links TRBV27 to TRBJ1-5; D is unclear. The CDR3 length is 16 residues. CDR1 is MNHEY, CDR2 SMNVEV, per germline (reference sequence). V lost 2 bases and J lost 4, with 15 bases in between. The CDR3 protein is CASSLNRRQRNQPQHF. CDR3 nucleotides: TGTGCCAGCAGTTTAAATAGGCGGCAGAGAAATCAGCCCCAGCATTTT.

The rearrangement links TRBV19 to TRBJ2-5, with TRBD1 matching over 10 bases. V lost 1 base to trimming and J lost 5 bases; unmatched junction nucleotides: 7. The CDR3 is 16 residues long. Germline loops: CDR1 LNHDA, CDR2 SQIVND (reference sequence). CDR3 sequence (DNA): TGTGCCAGTAGTATAGTGCGACAGGGGGCCGGGGAGACCCAGTACTTC. Amino acid sequence: CASSIVRQGAGETQYF. Full variable domain (outside the CDR3, taken from reference TRBV19 and TRBJ2-5): DGGITQSPKYLFRKEGQNVTLSCEQNLNHDAMYWYRQDPGQGLRLIYYSQIVNDFQKGDIAEGYSVSREKKESFPLTVTSAQKNPTAFYLCASSIVRQGAGETQYFGPGTRLLVL.

The rearrangement joins TRBV4-2 to TRBJ1-2; 7 bases agree with TRBD1. CDR3 length: 14 amino acids. Germline V CDR1 and CDR2: LGHNA, YNFKEQ. V lost 1 base, J lost 8 bases, and 7 bases stayed unmatched. In DNA form, the CDR3 reads TGTGCCAGCAGCCAAGTCGGCAGGGGGGTCGGCTACACCTTC. This codes for CASSQVGRGVGYTF.

The CDR3 sequence: CASSPTVQETQYF. In nucleotides, the CDR3 is TGTGCCAGCTCACCGACAGTCCAAGAGACCCAGTACTTC. The genes are TRBV18 and TRBJ2-5; TRBD1 is a possible D gene (5 bases). Germline-derived CDR1 and CDR2 are KGHSH and LQKENI. Trimming took 3 bases from V and 1 from J, leaving 6 bases between them. The CDR3 runs to 13 residues.

Comments on this clone: The sample carries other DNA sequences with the same CDR3. The chain uses TRBV29-1 and TRBJ1-1; D call uncertain. The CDR3 has 11 amino acids. The germline CDR1 and CDR2 sequences are SQVTM and ANQGSEA. Trimming removed 3 bases from V and 6 bases from J, with 8 bases in between. CDR3 in DNA: TGCAGCGTTGAGGCAGGCCCTGAAGCTTTCTTT. It translates to CSVEAGPEAFF.

This chain connects TRBV7-2 to TRBJ1-3; 7 bases are shared with TRBD1. The CDR3 runs to 14 residues. CDR1 is SGHTA and CDR2 is FQGNSA in the germline V gene. V gave up 1 base and J gave up 4 bases; unmatched junction bases: 1. The CDR3 DNA sequence: TGTGCCAGCAGCTTAGTGGGACAGGGAAACACCATATATTTT. Translation: CASSLVGQGNTIYF.

The chain uses TRBV5-4 and TRBJ2-2, with D possibly matching TRBD2 (5 bases). Germline lookup yields CDR1 SGHNT and CDR2 YYREEE (reference sequence). This CDR3 is built from 17 residues. V lost 4 bases and J lost 8, with 24 bases in between. Written as DNA, the CDR3 is TGTGCCAGCAGCCCCCTGCCGGGCCCGGCGTCGGGAGGGGAGCTGTTTTTT. This codes for CASSPLPGPASGGELFF.

This clone has at least ten counts. The V gene is TRBV7-7, the J gene TRBJ2-1; 9 positions match TRBD2. V lost 1 base to trimming and J lost 4 bases; unmatched junction nucleotides: 5. This CDR3 comprises 16 residues. CDR1 is SSHAT, CDR2 FNYEAQ, per germline (reference sequence). CDR3: CASSLEGGRGYNEQFF. Here the CDR3 DNA reads TGTGCCAGCAGCTTAGAGGGCGGGAGGGGGTACAATGAGCAGTTCTTC.

V is TRBV11-2 and J is TRBJ1-2, with D possibly being TRBD1 (5 bases). Germline-derived CDR1 and CDR2 are SGHAT and FQNNGV. The germline V and J ends were trimmed by 6 bases and 4 bases, with 21 bases remaining between them. The CDR3 loop spans 16 amino acids. The CDR3, as DNA: TGTGCCAGCAGACCAATCGGCAAGGGGCACACCTATGGCTACACCTTC. Translation: CASRPIGKGHTYGYTF.

This clone was counted a few times. The rearrangement joins TRBV28 to TRBJ1-4; D is possibly TRBD1 (5 bases). CDR3 length: 13 residues. Trimming stripped 6 bases from V and 8 bases from J, with 13 bases between. The V gene's germline CDR1 is MDHEN and CDR2 SYDVKM. CDR3 loop: CASRGQGDEKLFF. The DNA for the CDR3 is TGTGCCAGCAGGGGGCAGGGTGACGAAAAACTGTTTTTT.

The chain recombines TRBV9 with TRBJ2-7, with a possible D match to TRBD1 (6 bases). Germline V gives CDR1 SGDLS, CDR2 YYNGEE. V gave up 1 base and J gave up 1 base, with 15 bases separating them. The CDR3 spans 16 residues. CDR3 sequence (DNA): TGTGCCAGCAGCGTATCTCGGGACACCCCTTCCTACGAGCAGTACTTC. Protein product: CASSVSRDTPSYEQYF.

The V and J genes are TRBV11-3 and TRBJ2-3; D call uncertain. The CDR3 is 13 residues long. The V end was cut by 2 bases, the J end by 4 bases, with 7 bases between. Germline V gene sequence: CDR1 SGHNT, CDR2 YENEEA. The CDR3 DNA reads as TGTGCCAGCAGCTTACTCCGGGCAGATACGCAGTATTTT. Amino acids: CASSLLRADTQYF.

This clone was seen more than once but under ten times. The CDR3 loop is CASSLTGAEQYF. CDR3 coding DNA: TGCGCCAGCAGCCTTACAGGGGCCGAGCAGTACTTC. V usage is TRBV4-1 and J usage is TRBJ2-7; 7 nucleotides agree with TRBD1. The CDR3 is 12 residues long. Germline V gene lookup returns CDR1 MGHRA and CDR2 YSYEKL. V shed 4 bases and J 6 bases; nucleotides not matched to a gene: 3.

This clone showed up just once. The chain employs TRBV5-6 and TRBJ2-5; D is undetermined. V was pared by 4 bases and J by 2 bases, with 3 bases between. This CDR3 is 11 amino acids long. Germline CDR1 SGHDT, CDR2 YYEEEE. CDR3 sequence reads: CASSLQETQYF. CDR3 DNA sequence: TGTGCCAGCAGCCTGCAAGAGACCCAGTACTTC.

V and J are TRBV9 and TRBJ2-7; TRBD2 is a possible D gene (7 bases). Trimming took 6 bases from V and 4 from J, leaving 17 bases between them. The CDR3 contains 14 residues. CDR1 and CDR2 from the germline V gene are SGDLS and YYNGEE. The CDR3 region has the DNA TGTGCCAGCACCCTGGGGGCTAGCGGATACGAGCAGTACTTC. Encoded protein: CASTLGASGYEQYF. Combining the CDR3 with reference TRBV9 and TRBJ2-7 gives the whole variable domain DSGVTQTPKHLITATGQRVTLRCSPRSGDLSVYWYQQSLDQGLQFLIQYYNGEERAKGNILERFSAQQFPDLHSELNLSSLELGDSALYFCASTLGASGYEQYFGPGTRLTVT.

This rearrangement joins TRBV2 to TRBJ1-5, with D possibly being TRBD1 (6 bases). CDR1 SNHLY and CDR2 FYNNEI come from the germline V gene. The CDR3 loop spans 15 amino acids. Trimming stripped 4 bases from V and 6 bases from J, with 16 bases between. CDR3 region: CASSAYQGPFQPQHF. Written as DNA, the CDR3 is TGTGCCAGCAGTGCATACCAGGGGCCCTTTCAGCCCCAGCATTTT.

V is TRBV28 and J is TRBJ1-4; D perhaps matches TRBD1 (5 bases). The V gene's germline CDR1 is MDHEN and CDR2 SYDVKM. The CDR3 loop spans 17 amino acids. V was pared by 4 bases and J by 4 bases, with 19 bases between. The CDR3 reads CASSSPGDSWSNEKLFF. The CDR3 region has the DNA TGTGCCAGCAGTTCCCCGGGCGACAGCTGGAGTAATGAAAAACTGTTTTTT.

This clone was counted a few times. The chain carries TRBV6-4 and TRBJ2-2, with TRBD2 matching 8 bases. The CDR3 is 14 residues long. Germline assignment: CDR1 MRHNA and CDR2 SNTAGT. V was pared by 6 bases and J by 4 bases, with 4 bases of the junction left unmatched. As DNA, the CDR3 is TGTGCCAGCAGATGGGGGACTAGCACCGGGGAGCTGTTTTTT. Its translation: CASRWGTSTGELFF.

The J gene is TRBJ2-3, the V gene TRBV4-3, with TRBD2 as a possible D gene (5 bases). The CDR3 consists of 15 residues. The V and J ends lost 1 base and 0 bases respectively, with 8 bases between them. In germline, CDR1 is LGHNA, CDR2 YSLEER. This chain's CDR3 is CASSQVQRSTDTQYF. The CDR3 DNA follows: TGCGCCAGCAGCCAAGTTCAGCGGAGCACAGATACGCAGTATTTT.

The gene calls are TRBV6-6 and TRBJ1-4, with D uncertain. This CDR3 spans 15 amino acids. CDR1 is MNHNY and CDR2 is SVGAGI in the germline V gene (reference sequence). The germline V and J ends were trimmed by 6 bases and 3 bases, with 14 bases remaining between them. The CDR3 DNA is TGTGCCAGCAGGCGTCAGGCGCTGGCTAATGAAAAACTGTTTTTT. Amino acid sequence: CASRRQALANEKLFF.

This chain connects TRBV9 to TRBJ2-1, with D perhaps matching TRBD2 (6 bases). Germline CDR1 SGDLS, CDR2 YYNGEE. Trimming removed 4 bases at V and 4 bases at J, with 18 bases between. This CDR3 is 16 amino acids long. The CDR3 reads CASSPGGSVGYNEQFF. CDR3 DNA sequence: TGTGCCAGCAGCCCTGGGGGGAGCGTTGGGTACAATGAGCAGTTCTTC. The full variable domain, rest sourced from reference TRBV9 and TRBJ2-1, is DSGVTQTPKHLITATGQRVTLRCSPRSGDLSVYWYQQSLDQGLQFLIQYYNGEERAKGNILERFSAQQFPDLHSELNLSSLELGDSALYFCASSPGGSVGYNEQFFGPGTRLTVL.

The chain links TRBV30 to TRBJ2-2, with TRBD1 matching over 8 bases. CDR3 length: 17 amino acids. V was clipped by 5 bases and J by 0 bases; unmatched bases: 11. CDR1 GTSNPN and CDR2 SVGIG come from the germline V gene (reference sequence). This CDR3 reads CAWGGDRGFPNTGELFF. CDR3 DNA sequence: TGTGCCTGGGGGGGAGACAGGGGTTTTCCGAACACCGGGGAGCTGTTTTTT.

The CDR3 DNA is TGTGCCAGTAGTATAGTAGTGGCTAGCGGGGAGACCCAGTACTTC. Translated, it gives CASSIVVASGETQYF. V usage is TRBV19 and J usage is TRBJ2-5; TRBD2 agrees at 8 bases. The CDR3 has 15 amino acids. Trimming removed 1 base from V and 5 bases from J; junction bases left unmatched: 6. Germline loops: CDR1 LNHDA, CDR2 SQIVND (reference sequence).

The genes are TRBV9 and TRBJ1-3; 9 positions match TRBD1. CDR1 is SGDLS and CDR2 is YYNGEE in the germline V gene. This CDR3 spans 17 amino acids. Germline trimming cut 4 bases from V and 0 bases from J; bases unmatched to any gene: 8. CDR3 loop: CASSPRDRAHSGNTIYF. CDR3 DNA: TGTGCCAGCAGCCCCCGGGACAGGGCACACTCTGGAAACACCATATATTTT.

The chain has TRBV6-5 and TRBJ2-7, with TRBD2 matching over 7 bases. The length of the CDR3 is 15 residues. Germline assignment: CDR1 MNHEY and CDR2 SVGAGI. The trim removed 6 bases at V and 6 bases at J, leaving 14 bases unmatched. The CDR3 DNA sequence: TGTGCCAGCAGGGGACTCGGGGCGGGAGCTCCCGAGCAGTACTTC. Protein: CASRGLGAGAPEQYF.